These T cell receptor beta chains were read from a single sample in a study of blood T cell repertoires in COVID-19. Produced via immunoSEQ multiplex PCR; TCRdb's table is partial and in-frame only. The table shows over 25,000 clones, with around nine tenths occurring only once. Sequenced sample: peripheral blood. Every receptor here comes from a man between 65 and 85 years old with active or convalescent COVID-19. Each CDR3 is given with its conserved first and last residue. A D gene is named only where the DNA matches it firmly. Size values are once, few and many counts, or a class for expanded clones, and some rows have none.

clone size	J gene	D gene	V gene	CDR3 DNA	CDR3 protein
.	TRBJ2-7	TRBD1	TRBV5-1	TGCGCCAGCAGCTCGGCCGGGACAGGGATCTACGAGCAGTACTTC	CASSSAGTGIYEQYF
.	TRBJ1-2	.	TRBV7-6	TGTGCCAGCAGCCAACTTGGGGGCATGAAGGCGGGCTACACCTTC	CASSQLGGMKAGYTF
once	TRBJ2-5	TRBD2	TRBV29-1	TGCAGCGTTGGAACTAGCGGGAGTGGTTTTGAGACCCAGTACTTC	CSVGTSGSGFETQYF
.	TRBJ2-1	.	TRBV6-5	TGTGCCAGCAGCTCAGGCCAGAGAACGAATGAGCAGTTCTTC	CASSSGQRTNEQFF
.	TRBJ1-2	TRBD1	TRBV6-6	TGTGCCAGCAGTTACCTCGGACAGGCCGCTAACTATGGCTACACCTTC	CASSYLGQAANYGYTF
.	TRBJ2-6	.	TRBV12-3/TRBV12-4	TGTGCCAGCAGCAAAACTGGGGCCAACGTCCTGACTTTC	CASSKTGANVLTF
.	TRBJ1-3	.	TRBV3-1/TRBV3-2	TGTGCCAGCAGCCAAAACAGCGGATCTGGAAACACCATATATTTT	CASSQNSGSGNTIYF
.	TRBJ2-7	.	TRBV6-5	TGTGCCAGCAGCCAATACGGCGAGCAGTACTTC	CASSQYGEQYF
.	TRBJ1-1	TRBD1	TRBV19	TGTGCCAGTAGTCCGAGAGGACAGGGGAGGTCGGGAGCTTTCTTT	CASSPRGQGRSGAFF
.	TRBJ2-2	.	TRBV21-1	TGTGCCAGCAGCAAAGTGGGTTGGGGACTAGCGTGGGGGTCGTGGACCGGGGAGCTGTTTTTT	CASSKVGWGLAWGSWTGELFF
.	TRBJ2-7	TRBD1	TRBV5-6	TGTGCCAGCAGCTTTAGGGACAGGGACTCCTACGAGCAGTACTTC	CASSFRDRDSYEQYF
.	TRBJ1-2	.	TRBV19	TGTGCCAGTAGTAGTGGGTGGAACAGTAACCTTATATATGGCTACACCTTC	CASSSGWNSNLIYGYTF
.	TRBJ1-2	.	TRBV6-6	TGTGCCAGCAGTCCTCCTGTTGAGGGGCGCGGGGCCTATGGCTACACCTTC	CASSPPVEGRGAYGYTF
.	TRBJ2-1	TRBD2	TRBV2	TGTGCCAGCAGGGGGACTAGCGGAGCCAATGAGCAGTTCTTC	CASRGTSGANEQFF
.	TRBJ1-1	.	TRBV7-8	TGTGCCAGCAGCTTATTGCCAGGCATGAACACTGAAGCTTTCTTT	CASSLLPGMNTEAFF
.	TRBJ1-5	TRBD1	TRBV6-2/TRBV6-3	TGTGCCAGCAGTGCCCAGACAGGGGGCAGGAATCAGCCCCAGCATTTT	CASSAQTGGRNQPQHF
.	TRBJ1-1	TRBD1	TRBV6-5	TGTGCCAGCAGCCGGGACAGGGAACCTTTCACTGAAGCTTTCTTT	CASSRDREPFTEAFF
once	TRBJ2-7	.	TRBV2	TGTGCCCAAAGGGGGGGGACGATCTACGAGCAGTACTTC	CAQRGGTIYEQYF
.	TRBJ1-1	.	TRBV9	TGTGCCAGCAGCGTAGAGGTGGGGGGAACTGAAGCTTTCTTT	CASSVEVGGTEAFF
once	TRBJ2-1	TRBD1	TRBV19	TGTGCCTCGAGGACAGGGAGCTCCTACAATGAGCAGTTCTTC	CASRTGSSYNEQFF